Reported below is one T cell receptor beta chain. Its antigen is still unknown. The study ran its PCR with 60 Vbeta and 13 Jbeta primers. Assay: immunoSEQ multiplex PCR; the TCRdb copy retains only in-frame clones and omits some. Of 95,000 to 110,000 clones in the sample, around 65% were seen once. Germline lookup yields CDR1 LNHDA and CDR2 SQIVND (reference sequence). This CDR3 is 15 amino acids long. Trimming shortened V by 3 bases and J by 3 bases, and 14 bases separated the two germline ends. The entry originates in a study of cytomegalovirus exposure and HLA in healthy donors. Whole-study results and caveats: Among TCR sequences, most were rare, though some public TCRs appeared in many donors.

This clonotype originated in a woman aged 50 to 60 in good health and CMV-seronegative. The sample comprised PBMCs. This chain links TRBV19 with TRBJ1-1, with D perhaps matching TRBD1 (5 bases). CDR3 nucleotides: TGTGCCAGTAGTATTAGGTCCCCGGGGGACACTGAAGCTTTCTTT. This translates into CASSIRSPGDTEAFF.